Listed below are T cell receptor beta chains from one sample, sequenced in a study of T cell changes during pregnancy in multiple sclerosis. Some clones are missing from TCRdb's copy, which holds only in-frame ones; the method was immunoSEQ multiplex PCR. Of some 95,000 clones listed, 85% to 95% were seen once; the top ten hold around 2.5%. The material was peripheral blood, obtained in the first trimester of pregnancy. These receptor sequences come from a female donor with multiple sclerosis, enrolled in a pregnancy study. Each CDR3 is given with its conserved first and last residue. A D gene is named only where the DNA matches it firmly. Only some rows state a clone size, as once, few, many or a class for expanded clones.

J | length | V | D | size | CDR3 | DNA
TRBJ2-1 | 14 | TRBV27 | - | - | CASSREIAYNEQFF | TGTGCCAGCAGTCGGGAGATCGCCTACAATGAGCAGTTCTTC
TRBJ2-1 | 13 | TRBV18 | TRBD1 | once | CASSPRARDSQFF | TGTGCCAGCTCACCACGGGCCCGGGACAGCCAGTTCTTC
TRBJ2-1 | 15 | TRBV5-1 | TRBD2 | - | CASSPAAGVYNEQFF | TGCGCCAGCAGCCCGGCAGCGGGAGTATACAATGAGCAGTTCTTC
TRBJ2-1 | 18 | TRBV27 | TRBD2 | - | CASSPTRTSGNRYNEQFF | TGTGCCAGCAGTCCAACCCGGACTAGCGGGAACCGCTACAATGAGCAGTTCTTC
TRBJ1-5 | 13 | TRBV4-2 | - | - | CASSQVEFQPQHF | TGTGCCAGCAGCCAAGTAGAGTTTCAGCCCCAGCATTTT
TRBJ2-1 | 14 | TRBV5-1 | - | few | CASSLMEGHNEQFF | TGCGCCAGCAGCTTGATGGAGGGGCACAATGAGCAGTTCTTC
TRBJ2-7 | 14 | TRBV28 | - | - | CASSLLGYSYEQYF | TGTGCCAGCAGTTTATTGGGCTATTCCTACGAGCAGTACTTC
TRBJ2-2 | 17 | TRBV7-8 | TRBD2 | few | CASRMRGLAGKPGELFF | TGTGCCAGCAGGATGCGGGGGCTAGCGGGAAAGCCCGGGGAGCTGTTTTTT
TRBJ2-7 | 14 | TRBV27 | TRBD2 | - | CASSPLGLGNEQYF | TGTGCCAGCAGCCCCCTCGGACTAGGGAACGAGCAGTACTTC
TRBJ2-7 | 12 | TRBV11-2 | TRBD1 | - | CASSLGRGEQYF | TGTGCCAGCAGCTTAGGCAGGGGGGAGCAGTACTTC
TRBJ1-4 | 14 | TRBV19 | - | - | CASRDIATNEKLFF | TGTGCCAGCCGGGACATTGCAACTAATGAAAAACTGTTTTTT
TRBJ2-7 | 15 | TRBV4-3 | - | - | CASSQDGDLRYEQYF | TGCGCCAGCAGCCAAGATGGCGACTTACGCTACGAGCAGTACTTC
TRBJ2-3 | 14 | TRBV30 | - | - | CAWDRVPGTDTQYF | TGTGCCTGGGATCGAGTTCCGGGCACAGATACGCAGTATTTT
TRBJ2-5 | 16 | TRBV5-1 | TRBD2 | - | CASTLAGVNGQETQYF | TGCGCCAGCACTCTAGCGGGAGTAAACGGGCAAGAGACCCAGTACTTC
TRBJ1-4 | 14 | TRBV19 | - | - | CASTSAWRGEKLFF | TGTGCCAGTACCTCGGCGTGGCGAGGGGAAAAACTGTTTTTT
TRBJ2-7 | 14 | TRBV27 | - | - | CASSLWGRVGEQYF | TGTGCCAGCAGTTTATGGGGGCGGGTCGGGGAGCAGTACTTC
TRBJ2-2 | 12 | TRBV29-1 | - | - | CSAPSGTGELFF | TGCAGCGCCCCCAGCGGAACCGGGGAGCTGTTTTTT
TRBJ2-3 | 15 | TRBV7-3 | TRBD2 | - | CASSHYEGGTDTQYF | TGTGCCAGCAGCCATTACGAGGGAGGGACAGATACGCAGTATTTT
TRBJ1-3 | 15 | TRBV15 | - | - | CATSRATGSGNTIYF | TGTGCCACCAGCAGAGCGACGGGCTCTGGAAACACCATATATTTT
TRBJ2-7 | 15 | TRBV7-8 | TRBD1 | - | CASSLPRTGSGEQYF | TGTGCCAGCAGCTTACCCAGGACAGGGTCTGGTGAGCAGTACTTC
TRBJ2-2 | 16 | TRBV27 | - | - | CASSLLGSGFGGELFF | TGTGCCAGCAGTTTACTGGGGTCAGGGTTCGGCGGGGAGCTGTTTTTT
TRBJ2-1 | 14 | TRBV7-7 | - | - | CASSLDSQTNEQFF | TGTGCTAGCAGCTTGGACTCGCAGACTAATGAGCAGTTCTTC
TRBJ1-1 | 14 | TRBV10-1 | TRBD1 | - | CASRVGQGATEAFF | TGCGCCAGCAGAGTGGGACAGGGAGCTACTGAAGCTTTCTTT
TRBJ2-4 | 16 | TRBV30 | TRBD2 | - | CAWSTGTSISKNIQYF | TGTGCCTGGAGTACGGGGACTAGCATATCCAAAAACATTCAGTACTTC
TRBJ2-7 | 16 | TRBV15 | TRBD1 | - | CATSRDFRDSRYEQYF | TGTGCCACCAGCAGAGATTTCCGGGACAGTCGCTACGAGCAGTACTTC
TRBJ2-3 | 15 | TRBV10-3 | - | once | CAIRLKSTGTDTQYF | TGTGCCATCAGATTGAAATCGACAGGCACAGATACGCAGTATTTT
TRBJ1-1 | 16 | TRBV19 | - | - | CASSIDRGGLNTEAFF | TGTGCCAGTAGTATAGATAGAGGAGGTCTGAACACTGAAGCTTTCTTT
TRBJ2-2 | 16 | TRBV19 | - | - | CASSQGLPTHTGELFF | TGTGCCAGTAGTCAGGGACTTCCGACCCACACCGGGGAGCTGTTTTTT
TRBJ2-7 | 15 | TRBV9 | TRBD1 | - | CASSVGYRGPYEQYF | TGTGCCAGCAGCGTAGGCTACAGGGGGCCTTACGAGCAGTACTTC
TRBJ1-1 | 13 | TRBV28 | TRBD1 | - | CASRGTGGTEAFF | TGTGCCAGCAGAGGGACAGGGGGCACTGAAGCTTTCTTT
TRBJ2-3 | 15 | TRBV5-1 | - | - | CASSQGERSTDTQYF | TGCGCCAGCAGCCAAGGGGAAAGGAGCACAGATACGCAGTATTTT
TRBJ2-5 | 17 | TRBV4-2 | TRBD2 | - | CASSQDPAGGGQETQYF | TGTGCCAGCAGCCAAGACCCAGCGGGGGGAGGGCAAGAGACCCAGTACTTC
TRBJ1-1 | 12 | TRBV28 | TRBD1 | - | CASSQGTVEAFF | TGTGCCAGCAGCCAAGGGACAGTTGAAGCTTTCTTT
TRBJ2-7 | 15 | TRBV4-1 | TRBD2 | - | CASSLRLAGPYEQYF | TGCGCCAGCAGCCTCCGACTAGCGGGACCCTACGAGCAGTACTTC
TRBJ2-5 | 15 | TRBV5-1 | TRBD2 | - | CASSLISGGRETQYF | TGCGCCAGCAGCTTGATTTCGGGAGGAAGAGAGACCCAGTACTTC
TRBJ2-1 | 13 | TRBV10-3 | TRBD2 | once | CAITRTGGSEQFF | TGTGCCATCACGCGGACGGGGGGTAGTGAGCAGTTCTTC
TRBJ1-1 | 15 | TRBV6-1 | - | - | CASSNRRRVDTEAFF | TGTGCCAGCAGTAACAGGCGCAGAGTCGACACTGAAGCTTTCTTT
TRBJ2-3 | 13 | TRBV27 | - | - | CASSPSFRDTQYF | TGTGCCAGCAGTCCTAGTTTTCGTGATACGCAGTATTTT
TRBJ2-4 | 17 | TRBV19 | TRBD1 | - | CASRKYLQGAGKNIQYF | TGTGCCAGTAGAAAGTACTTACAGGGGGCCGGGAAAAACATTCAGTACTTC
TRBJ2-7 | 14 | TRBV28 | - | once | CASRGFGQTYEQYF | TGTGCCAGCAGGGGATTCGGACAGACCTACGAGCAGTACTTC
TRBJ2-4 | 20 | TRBV6-1 | TRBD2 | - | CASSELPGLAGPLAKNIQYF | TGTGCCAGCAGTGAATTACCGGGACTAGCTGGTCCTCTAGCCAAAAACATTCAGTACTTC
TRBJ2-4 | 16 | TRBV5-6 | - | - | CASSSYRTTAKNIQYF | TGTGCCAGCAGTTCTTACAGGACGACGGCCAAAAACATTCAGTACTTC
TRBJ2-1 | 13 | TRBV7-2 | - | - | CASSLDPTGEQFF | TGTGCCAGCAGCTTAGACCCGACAGGTGAGCAGTTCTTC
TRBJ2-7 | 14 | TRBV18 | - | once | CASSRDRISYEQYF | TGTGCCAGCTCACGTGACAGAATCTCCTACGAGCAGTACTTC
TRBJ1-5 | 18 | TRBV12-2 | - | - | CASRLCPAHLGDNQPQHF | TGTGCAAGTCGCTTGTGTCCAGCCCATCTAGGGGACAATCAGCCCCAGCATTTT
TRBJ1-3 | 14 | TRBV27 | - | once | CASSLAESGNTIYF | TGTGCCAGCAGTCTCGCGGAGAGTGGAAACACCATATATTTT
TRBJ2-3 | 17 | TRBV5-4 | - | - | CASSPDWGSVGTDTQYF | TGTGCCAGCAGCCCGGACTGGGGTTCCGTAGGGACAGATACGCAGTATTTT
TRBJ2-7 | 15 | TRBV14 | - | - | CASSQAIGVVYEQYF | TGTGCCAGCAGCCAAGCCATCGGGGTAGTCTACGAGCAATACTTC
TRBJ2-7 | 13 | TRBV5-6 | - | - | CASSFTGPYEQYF | TGTGCCAGCAGCTTTACAGGTCCCTACGAGCAGTACTTC
TRBJ1-2 | 15 | TRBV28 | - | - | CASSLVGAQGFGYTF | TGTGCCAGCAGTTTAGTGGGGGCGCAGGGATTTGGCTACACCTTC
TRBJ2-1 | 14 | TRBV4-3 | - | - | CASSQDGIYNEQFF | TGCGCCAGCAGCCAAGACGGGATCTACAATGAGCAGTTCTTC
TRBJ2-3 | 16 | TRBV4-1 | - | - | CASSQDMGRSSDTQYF | TGCGCCAGCAGCCAAGATATGGGCAGGTCCTCAGATACGCAGTATTTT
TRBJ1-1 | 16 | TRBV28 | - | - | CASSRLDSGLNTEAFF | TGTGCCAGCAGCCGTCTGGACAGCGGACTGAACACTGAAGCTTTCTTT
TRBJ2-7 | 15 | TRBV2 | TRBD2 | few | CASSLLAGALYEQYF | TGTGCCAGCAGTTTACTAGCGGGGGCCCTTTACGAGCAGTACTTC
TRBJ2-7 | 14 | TRBV7-9 | TRBD2 | - | CASSFLGDYGEQYF | TGTGCCAGCAGCTTTCTCGGGGACTACGGCGAGCAGTACTTC
TRBJ1-3 | 19 | TRBV18 | - | - | CASSPQGVLPISSGNTIYF | TGTGCCAGCTCACCACAGGGGGTGCTTCCCATAAGCTCTGGAAACACCATATATTTT
TRBJ2-4 | 16 | TRBV5-4 | TRBD2 | - | CASSTTSGRVEDIQYF | TGTGCCAGCAGCACTACTAGCGGGAGGGTTGAGGACATTCAGTACTTC
TRBJ2-7 | 13 | TRBV14 | - | - | CASSQVVQYEQYF | TGTGCCAGCAGCCAAGTTGTCCAGTACGAGCAGTACTTC
TRBJ1-1 | 14 | TRBV27 | TRBD1 | - | CASSSTGGDTEAFF | TGTGCCAGCAGTTCGACAGGGGGGGACACTGAAGCTTTCTTT